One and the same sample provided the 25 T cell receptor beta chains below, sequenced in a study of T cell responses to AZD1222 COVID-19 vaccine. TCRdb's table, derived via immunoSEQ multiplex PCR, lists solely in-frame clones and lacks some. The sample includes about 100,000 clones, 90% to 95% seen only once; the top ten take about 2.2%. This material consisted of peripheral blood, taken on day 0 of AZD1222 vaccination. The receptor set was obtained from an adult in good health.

The chain's CDR3 is CASSFRDVPGYGYTF. The CDR3 nucleotides are TGTGCCAGCAGTTTCCGTGACGTGCCCGGCTATGGCTACACCTTC. This rearrangement joins TRBV27 to TRBJ1-2; D is uncertain. CDR1 and CDR2 from the germline V gene are MNHEY and SMNVEV (reference sequence). This CDR3 region has 15 residues. The ends were cut back, 3 bases at V and 4 bases at J, with 15 bases in the middle.

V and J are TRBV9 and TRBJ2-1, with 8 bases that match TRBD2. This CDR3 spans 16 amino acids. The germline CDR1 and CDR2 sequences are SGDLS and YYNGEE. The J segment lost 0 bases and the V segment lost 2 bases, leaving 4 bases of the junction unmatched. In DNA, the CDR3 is TGTGCCAGCAGCGTGGCGGGGGGAAGCTCCTACAATGAGCAGTTCTTC. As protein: CASSVAGGSSYNEQFF. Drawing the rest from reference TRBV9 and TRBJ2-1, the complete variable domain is DSGVTQTPKHLITATGQRVTLRCSPRSGDLSVYWYQQSLDQGLQFLIQYYNGEERAKGNILERFSAQQFPDLHSELNLSSLELGDSALYFCASSVAGGSSYNEQFFGPGTRLTVL.

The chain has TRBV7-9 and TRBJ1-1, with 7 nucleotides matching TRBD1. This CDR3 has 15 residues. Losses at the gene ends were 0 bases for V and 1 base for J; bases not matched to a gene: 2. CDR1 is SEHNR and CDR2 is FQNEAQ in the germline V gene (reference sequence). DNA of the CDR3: TGTGCCAGCAGCTTAGCGAGGACAGGGAACACTGAAGCTTTCTTT. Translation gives CASSLARTGNTEAFF.

CDR3 loop: CATAGTAGGAEAFF. The CDR3 nucleotides read TGTGCCACCGCGGGGACAGCTGGGGGGGCGGAAGCTTTCTTT. The chain is built from TRBV19 and TRBJ1-1; 7 bases map to TRBD1. Germline CDR1 is LNHDA and CDR2 is SQIVND (reference sequence). The CDR3 is made up of 14 amino acids. J was trimmed by 8 bases and V by 10 bases; bases with no gene match: 16. Combining the CDR3 with reference TRBV19 and TRBJ1-1 gives the whole variable domain DGGITQSPKYLFRKEGQNVTLSCEQNLNHDAMYWYRQDPGQGLRLIYYSQIVNDFQKGDIAEGYSVSREKKESFPLTVTSAQKNPTAFYLCATAGTAGGAEAFFGQGTRLTVV.

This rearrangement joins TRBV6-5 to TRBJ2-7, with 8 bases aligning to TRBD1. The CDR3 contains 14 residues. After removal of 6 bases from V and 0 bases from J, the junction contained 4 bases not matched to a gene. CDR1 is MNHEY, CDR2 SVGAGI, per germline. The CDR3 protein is CASSTTGDSYEQYF. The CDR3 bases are TGTGCCAGCAGCACGACAGGGGACTCCTACGAGCAGTACTTC.

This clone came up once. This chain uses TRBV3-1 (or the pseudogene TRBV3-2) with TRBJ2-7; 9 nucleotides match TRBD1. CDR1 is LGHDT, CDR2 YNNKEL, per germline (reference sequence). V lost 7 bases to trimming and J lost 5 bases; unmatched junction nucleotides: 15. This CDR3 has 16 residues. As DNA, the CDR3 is TGTGCCAGCACCCTTCCCCGGGACAGGGTAAAGAACGAGCAGTACTTC. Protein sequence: CASTLPRDRVKNEQYF.

The CDR3 DNA is TGTGCCAGACAGGGGTTTAAGAATGAAAAACTGTTTTTT. Its translation: CARQGFKNEKLFF. The J gene is TRBJ1-4, the V gene TRBV2; 7 bases fit TRBD1. Per the germline V gene, CDR1 is SNHLY and CDR2 is FYNNEI. The junction had 6 bases not matched to a gene; V was cut back by 9 bases and J by 5 bases. This CDR3 is built from 13 residues.

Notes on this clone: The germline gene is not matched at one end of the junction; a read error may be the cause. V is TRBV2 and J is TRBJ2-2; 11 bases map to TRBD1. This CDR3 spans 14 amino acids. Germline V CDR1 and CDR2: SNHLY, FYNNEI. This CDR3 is CARRRTGGPGELFF. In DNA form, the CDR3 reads TGTGCCCGCAGACGGACAGGGGGCCCCGGGGAGCTGTTTTTT.

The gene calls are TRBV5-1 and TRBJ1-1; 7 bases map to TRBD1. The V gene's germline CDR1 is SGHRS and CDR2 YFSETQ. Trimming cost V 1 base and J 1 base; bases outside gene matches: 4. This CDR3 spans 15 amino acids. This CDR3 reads CASSLLQGGNTEAFF. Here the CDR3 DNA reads TGCGCCAGCAGCTTGTTGCAGGGGGGGAACACTGAAGCTTTCTTT.

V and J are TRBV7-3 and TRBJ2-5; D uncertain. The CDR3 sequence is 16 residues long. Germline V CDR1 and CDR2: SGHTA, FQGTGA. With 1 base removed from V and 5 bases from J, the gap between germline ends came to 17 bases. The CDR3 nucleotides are TGTGCCAGCAGCTTAAACCCCTGGAGCTCAATGGAGACCCAGTACTTC. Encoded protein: CASSLNPWSSMETQYF.

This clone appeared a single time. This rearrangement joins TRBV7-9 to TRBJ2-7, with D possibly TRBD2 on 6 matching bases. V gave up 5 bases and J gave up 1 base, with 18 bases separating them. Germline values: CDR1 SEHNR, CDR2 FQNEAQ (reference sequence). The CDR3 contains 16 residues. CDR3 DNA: TGTGCCAGCAGCCCTTCCTACGGGGGTAATTCCTACGAGCAGTACTTC. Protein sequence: CASSPSYGGNSYEQYF.

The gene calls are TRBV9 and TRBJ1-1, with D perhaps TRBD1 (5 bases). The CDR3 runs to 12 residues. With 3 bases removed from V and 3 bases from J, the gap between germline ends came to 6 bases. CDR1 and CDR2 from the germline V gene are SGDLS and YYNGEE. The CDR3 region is CASSARDTEAFF. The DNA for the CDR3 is TGTGCCAGCAGCGCCAGGGACACTGAAGCTTTCTTT.

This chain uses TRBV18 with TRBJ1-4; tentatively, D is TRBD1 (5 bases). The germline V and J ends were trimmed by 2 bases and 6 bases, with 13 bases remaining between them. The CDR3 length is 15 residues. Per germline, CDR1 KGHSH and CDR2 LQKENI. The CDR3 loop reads CASSPGIGEDEKLFF. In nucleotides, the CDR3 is TGTGCCAGCTCACCAGGTATAGGGGAGGATGAAAAACTGTTTTTT. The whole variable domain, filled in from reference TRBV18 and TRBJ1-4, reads NAGVMQNPRHLVRRRGQEARLRCSPMKGHSHVYWYRQLPEEGLKFMVYLQKENIIDESGMPKERFSAEFPKEGPSILRIQQVVRGDSAAYFCASSPGIGEDEKLFFGSGTQLSVL.

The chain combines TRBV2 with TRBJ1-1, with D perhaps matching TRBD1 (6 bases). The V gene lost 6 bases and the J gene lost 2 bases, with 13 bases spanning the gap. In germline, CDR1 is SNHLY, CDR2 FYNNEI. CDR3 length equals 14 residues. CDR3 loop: CASSARTANTEAFF. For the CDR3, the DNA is TGTGCCAGCAGCGCACGGACAGCAAACACTGAAGCTTTCTTT.

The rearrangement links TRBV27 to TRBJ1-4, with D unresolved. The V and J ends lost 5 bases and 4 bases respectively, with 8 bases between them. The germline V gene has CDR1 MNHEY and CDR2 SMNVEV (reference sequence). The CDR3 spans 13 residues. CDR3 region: CASSRWGNEKLFF. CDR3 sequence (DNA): TGTGCCAGCAGTCGGTGGGGTAATGAAAAACTGTTTTTT.

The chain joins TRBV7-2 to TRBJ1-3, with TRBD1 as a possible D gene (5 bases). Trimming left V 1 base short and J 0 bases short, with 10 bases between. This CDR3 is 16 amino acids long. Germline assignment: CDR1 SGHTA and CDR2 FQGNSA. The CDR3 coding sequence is TGTGCCAGCAGCTTAGGGGGCGGTGTCTCTGGAAACACCATATATTTT. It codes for CASSLGGGVSGNTIYF.

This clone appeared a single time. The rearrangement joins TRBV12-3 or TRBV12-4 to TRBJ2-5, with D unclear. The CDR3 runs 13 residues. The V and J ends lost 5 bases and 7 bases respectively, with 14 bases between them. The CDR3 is CASSDTNKGTQYF. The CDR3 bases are TGTGCCAGCAGTGACACCAACAAGGGGACCCAGTACTTC.

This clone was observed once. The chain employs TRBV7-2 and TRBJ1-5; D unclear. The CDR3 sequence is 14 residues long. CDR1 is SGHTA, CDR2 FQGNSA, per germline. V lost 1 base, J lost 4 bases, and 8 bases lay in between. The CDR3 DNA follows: TGTGCCAGCAGCTTAGATCGGTGGAATCAGCCCCAGCATTTT. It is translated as CASSLDRWNQPQHF.

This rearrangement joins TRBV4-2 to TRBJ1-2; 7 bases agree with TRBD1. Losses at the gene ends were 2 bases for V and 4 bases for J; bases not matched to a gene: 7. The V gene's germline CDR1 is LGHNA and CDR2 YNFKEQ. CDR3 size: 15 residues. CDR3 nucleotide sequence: TGTGCCAGCAGCCAACCTGACAGGGCAATCTATGGCTACACCTTC. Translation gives CASSQPDRAIYGYTF.

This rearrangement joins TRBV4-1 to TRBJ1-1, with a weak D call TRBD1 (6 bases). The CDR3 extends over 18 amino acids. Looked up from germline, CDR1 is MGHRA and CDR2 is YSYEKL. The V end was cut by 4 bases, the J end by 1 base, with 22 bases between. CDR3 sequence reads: CASSRTPPLTGKNTEAFF. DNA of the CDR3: TGCGCCAGCAGCCGAACTCCTCCCCTGACAGGAAAGAACACTGAAGCTTTCTTT.

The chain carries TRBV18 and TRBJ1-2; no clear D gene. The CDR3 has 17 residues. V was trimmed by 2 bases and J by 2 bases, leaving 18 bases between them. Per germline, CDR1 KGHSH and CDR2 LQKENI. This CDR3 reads CASSPGSPAEGNYGYTF. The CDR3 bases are TGTGCCAGCTCACCAGGTTCGCCGGCCGAAGGGAACTATGGCTACACCTTC. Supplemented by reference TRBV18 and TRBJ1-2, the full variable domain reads NAGVMQNPRHLVRRRGQEARLRCSPMKGHSHVYWYRQLPEEGLKFMVYLQKENIIDESGMPKERFSAEFPKEGPSILRIQQVVRGDSAAYFCASSPGSPAEGNYGYTFGSGTRLTVV.

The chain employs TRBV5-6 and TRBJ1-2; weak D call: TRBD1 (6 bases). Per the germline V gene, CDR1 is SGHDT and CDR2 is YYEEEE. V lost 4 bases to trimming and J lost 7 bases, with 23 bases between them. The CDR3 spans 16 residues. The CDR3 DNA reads TGTGCCAGCAGCCCGGTGGTACAGGGCTCCTTACGTGGCTACACCTTC. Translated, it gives CASSPVVQGSLRGYTF.

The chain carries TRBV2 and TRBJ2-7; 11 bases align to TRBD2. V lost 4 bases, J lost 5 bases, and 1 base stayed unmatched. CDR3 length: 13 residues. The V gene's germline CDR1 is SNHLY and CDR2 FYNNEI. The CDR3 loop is CASSGLAGNEQYF. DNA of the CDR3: TGTGCCAGCAGTGGACTAGCGGGAAACGAGCAGTACTTC.

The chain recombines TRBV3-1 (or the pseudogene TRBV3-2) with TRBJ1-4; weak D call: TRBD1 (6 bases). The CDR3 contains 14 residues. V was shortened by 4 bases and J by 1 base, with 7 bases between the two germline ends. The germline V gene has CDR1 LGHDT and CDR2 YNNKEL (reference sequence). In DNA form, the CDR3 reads TGTGCCAGCAGCCCGGGACAAACTAATGAAAAACTGTTTTTT. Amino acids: CASSPGQTNEKLFF.

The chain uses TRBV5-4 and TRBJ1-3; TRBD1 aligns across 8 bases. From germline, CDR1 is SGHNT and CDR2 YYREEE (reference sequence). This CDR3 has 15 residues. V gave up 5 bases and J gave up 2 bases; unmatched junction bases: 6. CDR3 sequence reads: CASRMTGVAGNTIYF. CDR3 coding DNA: TGTGCCAGCAGGATGACAGGGGTTGCTGGAAACACCATATATTTT.